A selection of T cell receptor beta chains follows, all from one sample in a study of T-cell reconstitution after alpha-beta-depleted transplantation in children. A single record per CDR3 protein comes from TCRdb applying MiXCR to the PCR reads. The sample shows 530,000 or so distinct CDR3 sequences, roughly 30% of them seen only once. This specimen was PBMCs, taken before TCRalphabeta/CD19-depleted stem cell transplant. The origin of the receptors is a boy in the first two years of life with Wiskott-Aldrich syndrome, due to receive a stem cell transplant. Each CDR3 is given with its conserved first and last residue. The order of the fields is D gene, V gene, CDR3 length, clone size, J gene, CDR3 protein, CDR3 DNA. The D gene is left open where the match is weak. Size values are once, few and many counts, or a class for expanded clones, and some rows have none.

d_gene: TRBD2
v_gene: TRBV18
len: 16
abundance: -
j_gene: TRBJ2-1
CDR3aa: CASSPPAASLAGGQFF
CDR3nt: TGTGCCAGCTCACCACCGGCAGCCTCACTAGCGGGAGGCCAGTTCTTC

d_gene: TRBD1
v_gene: TRBV5-1
len: 15
abundance: -
j_gene: TRBJ2-3
CDR3aa: CASSHRGVWTDTQYF
CDR3nt: TGCGCCAGCAGCCACAGGGGGGTGTGGACAGATACGCAGTATTTT

d_gene: TRBD2
v_gene: TRBV15
len: 12
abundance: -
j_gene: TRBJ2-7
CDR3aa: CATSPLAGEQYF
CDR3nt: TGTGCCACCAGCCCTTTAGCGGGCGAGCAGTACTTC

d_gene: -
v_gene: TRBV29-1
len: 13
abundance: -
j_gene: TRBJ1-1
CDR3aa: CSVGRRMNTEAFF
CDR3nt: TGCAGCGTTGGGCGGCGTATGAACACTGAAGCTTTCTTT

d_gene: -
v_gene: TRBV7-2
len: 15
abundance: -
j_gene: TRBJ2-7
CDR3aa: CASSPLGALSYEQYF
CDR3nt: TGTGCCAGCAGCCCCTTGGGGGCATTGTCCTACGAGCAGTACTTC

d_gene: TRBD1
v_gene: TRBV7-9
len: 17
abundance: -
j_gene: TRBJ1-4
CDR3aa: CASTDNLDGTGYEKLFF
CDR3nt: TGTGCCAGCACCGACAATTTAGATGGGACAGGGTATGAAAAACTGTTTTTT

d_gene: TRBD2
v_gene: TRBV7-8
len: 16
abundance: -
j_gene: TRBJ2-1
CDR3aa: CASSSPTSGRYNEQFF
CDR3nt: TGTGCCAGCAGCTCACCGACTAGCGGCCGCTACAATGAGCAGTTCTTC

d_gene: -
v_gene: TRBV20-1
len: 15
abundance: -
j_gene: TRBJ1-5
CDR3aa: CSARSPGLGNQPQHF
CDR3nt: TGCAGTGCTCGGTCCCCGGGATTGGGCAATCAGCCCCAGCATTTT

d_gene: -
v_gene: TRBV4-1
len: 16
abundance: -
j_gene: TRBJ1-5
CDR3aa: CASSQLPGQINQPQHF
CDR3nt: TGCGCCAGCAGCCAGCTCCCGGGACAAATAAATCAGCCCCAGCATTTT

d_gene: TRBD2
v_gene: TRBV5-1
len: 17
abundance: -
j_gene: TRBJ2-1
CDR3aa: CASSFRLAGGPHNEQFF
CDR3nt: TGCGCCAGCAGCTTTCGACTAGCGGGAGGGCCCCACAATGAGCAGTTCTTC

d_gene: TRBD1
v_gene: TRBV6-1
len: 13
abundance: few
j_gene: TRBJ2-7
CDR3aa: CASLSPGGYEQYF
CDR3nt: TGTGCCAGCTTGAGTCCAGGGGGCTACGAGCAGTACTTC

d_gene: TRBD2
v_gene: TRBV7-9
len: 13
abundance: -
j_gene: TRBJ2-1
CDR3aa: CASSSIAGGATNF
CDR3nt: TGTGCCAGCAGCTCTATAGCGGGAGGGGCCACGAACTTC

d_gene: -
v_gene: TRBV20-1
len: 15
abundance: -
j_gene: TRBJ2-1
CDR3aa: CSARDPGRSANEQFF
CDR3nt: TGCAGTGCTAGAGATCCGGGAAGGTCCGCAAATGAGCAGTTCTTC

d_gene: TRBD1
v_gene: TRBV15
len: 16
abundance: few
j_gene: TRBJ2-2
CDR3aa: CATSRHRDSNTGELFF
CDR3nt: TGTGCCACCAGCAGGCATCGGGACAGTAACACCGGGGAGCTGTTTTTT

d_gene: -
v_gene: TRBV12-3/TRBV12-4
len: 15
abundance: many
j_gene: TRBJ2-6
CDR3aa: CASSLRPSGANVLTF
CDR3nt: TGTGCCAGCAGTTTACGGCCCTCTGGGGCCAACGTCCTGACTTTC

d_gene: -
v_gene: TRBV29-1
len: 12
abundance: -
j_gene: TRBJ2-2
CDR3aa: CSVALAAGELFF
CDR3nt: TGCAGCGTAGCCCTTGCTGCCGGGGAGCTGTTTTTT

d_gene: TRBD2
v_gene: TRBV5-5
len: 18
abundance: -
j_gene: TRBJ2-1
CDR3aa: CASSLEDGLAATYNEQFF
CDR3nt: TGTGCCAGCAGCTTGGAGGATGGACTAGCAGCAACCTACAATGAGCAGTTCTTC

d_gene: TRBD2
v_gene: TRBV12-3/TRBV12-4
len: 15
abundance: -
j_gene: TRBJ2-3
CDR3aa: CASRPSGASTDTQYF
CDR3nt: TGTGCCAGCAGACCTAGCGGGGCTAGCACAGATACGCAGTATTTT

d_gene: TRBD2
v_gene: TRBV27
len: 17
abundance: few
j_gene: TRBJ2-1
CDR3aa: CASSSNRLAGTYNEQFF
CDR3nt: TGTGCCAGCAGTTCCAACCGACTAGCGGGAACCTACAATGAGCAGTTCTTC

d_gene: TRBD2
v_gene: TRBV7-6
len: 15
abundance: few
j_gene: TRBJ2-2
CDR3aa: CASSLGAGVTGELFF
CDR3nt: TGTGCCAGCAGCTTAGGAGCGGGAGTAACCGGGGAGCTGTTTTTT

d_gene: TRBD2
v_gene: TRBV4-1
len: 15
abundance: -
j_gene: TRBJ2-1
CDR3aa: CASSHIGLAHNEQFF
CDR3nt: TGCGCCAGCAGCCATATCGGACTAGCCCACAATGAGCAGTTCTTC

d_gene: TRBD1
v_gene: TRBV10-3
len: 15
abundance: few
j_gene: TRBJ1-1
CDR3aa: CAISELTGVFAEAFF
CDR3nt: TGTGCCATCAGTGAGTTGACAGGGGTTTTCGCTGAAGCTTTCTTT

d_gene: -
v_gene: TRBV3-1
len: 19
abundance: -
j_gene: TRBJ2-3
CDR3aa: CASSSPGAKGAIGGDTQYF
CDR3nt: TGTGCCAGCAGTTCCCCAGGGGCGAAAGGGGCGATTGGGGGAGATACGCAGTATTTT

d_gene: -
v_gene: TRBV3-1
len: 12
abundance: few
j_gene: TRBJ1-2
CDR3aa: CASSRRSGGYTF
CDR3nt: TGTGCCAGCAGCCGGAGAAGTGGTGGCTACACCTTC

d_gene: -
v_gene: TRBV10-3
len: 13
abundance: -
j_gene: TRBJ2-7
CDR3aa: CAISVTASYEQYF
CDR3nt: TGTGCCATCAGTGTAACAGCTTCCTACGAGCAGTACTTC

d_gene: TRBD1
v_gene: TRBV12-3/TRBV12-4
len: 15
abundance: few
j_gene: TRBJ2-1
CDR3aa: CASSVDRYYYNEQFF
CDR3nt: TGTGCCAGCAGTGTGGACAGGTACTATTACAATGAGCAGTTCTTC

d_gene: TRBD1
v_gene: TRBV15
len: 19
abundance: -
j_gene: TRBJ2-2
CDR3aa: CATSRATGGTSANTGELFF
CDR3nt: TGTGCCACCAGCAGAGCGACAGGGGGTACTAGCGCCAACACCGGGGAGCTGTTTTTT

d_gene: TRBD1
v_gene: TRBV2
len: 16
abundance: -
j_gene: TRBJ2-2
CDR3aa: CASIQLGTGGPGELFF
CDR3nt: TGTGCCAGCATCCAACTCGGGACAGGGGGGCCCGGGGAGCTGTTTTTT

d_gene: -
v_gene: TRBV10-3
len: 15
abundance: -
j_gene: TRBJ2-2
CDR3aa: CAISEGSGNTGELFF
CDR3nt: TGTGCCATCAGTGAAGGTAGCGGAAACACCGGGGAGCTGTTTTTT

d_gene: -
v_gene: TRBV28
len: 16
abundance: -
j_gene: TRBJ1-5
CDR3aa: CASSTNAGQGNQPQHF
CDR3nt: TGTGCCAGCAGTACAAACGCGGGCCAGGGGAATCAGCCCCAGCATTTT

d_gene: TRBD2
v_gene: TRBV29-1
len: 15
abundance: -
j_gene: TRBJ2-4
CDR3aa: CSVSKLAGARDSQYF
CDR3nt: TGCAGCGTTTCCAAGTTAGCGGGAGCGAGGGACAGTCAGTACTTC

d_gene: TRBD2
v_gene: TRBV28
len: 17
abundance: -
j_gene: TRBJ2-1
CDR3aa: CASTQPGLAGVWGEQFF
CDR3nt: TGTGCCAGCACCCAACCGGGACTAGCGGGAGTGTGGGGTGAGCAGTTCTTC

d_gene: -
v_gene: TRBV4-1
len: 17
abundance: -
j_gene: TRBJ2-4
CDR3aa: CASSQDGDFIAKNIQYF
CDR3nt: TGCGCCAGCAGCCAAGATGGGGACTTCATAGCCAAAAACATTCAGTACTTC

d_gene: -
v_gene: TRBV2
len: 16
abundance: -
j_gene: TRBJ2-3
CDR3aa: CASIPSTLHSTDTQYF
CDR3nt: TGTGCCAGCATTCCTAGCACGCTTCATTCCACAGATACGCAGTATTTT

d_gene: -
v_gene: TRBV29-1
len: 14
abundance: -
j_gene: TRBJ2-3
CDR3aa: CSVLAYTTVGTQYF
CDR3nt: TGCAGCGTTCTAGCCTATACCACCGTGGGGACGCAGTATTTT

d_gene: TRBD1
v_gene: TRBV5-1
len: 14
abundance: -
j_gene: TRBJ1-2
CDR3aa: CASSALTGDYGYTF
CDR3nt: TGCGCCAGCAGCGCCCTTACAGGGGACTATGGCTACACCTTC

d_gene: -
v_gene: TRBV5-5
len: 13
abundance: few
j_gene: TRBJ2-7
CDR3aa: CASSLVDYGEQYF
CDR3nt: TGTGCCAGCAGCTTGGTAGATTACGGCGAGCAGTACTTC

d_gene: -
v_gene: TRBV14
len: 14
abundance: -
j_gene: TRBJ1-1
CDR3aa: CASSPGQPNAEAFF
CDR3nt: TGTGCCAGCAGCCCTGGGCAGCCGAACGCTGAAGCTTTCTTT

d_gene: -
v_gene: TRBV5-1
len: 16
abundance: few
j_gene: TRBJ2-1
CDR3aa: CASSLGTSWGYNEQFF
CDR3nt: TGCGCCAGCAGCTTGGGGACTTCCTGGGGGTACAATGAGCAGTTCTTC

d_gene: -
v_gene: TRBV7-9
len: 13
abundance: few
j_gene: TRBJ2-7
CDR3aa: CASSLTTGYEQYF
CDR3nt: TGTGCCAGCAGCTTAACTACAGGCTACGAGCAGTACTTC